The text below deals with one T cell receptor (beta chain). Its target is unknown. The source of the sample is a study of cytomegalovirus exposure and HLA in healthy donors. Findings and caveats of the study: With further analysis later on, most CMV-associated TCR beta chains appeared HLA-restricted. In a later analysis, TCR beta V- and J-gene trimming showed a link to a missense DCLRE1C variant. An assumption of roughly uniform sequencing depth across donors underlay the presence/absence analyses.

Primers: 60 Vbeta forward and 13 Jbeta reverse. Per the original data handling: As a later analysis found, there were 78 million or so unique TCR beta chains, of which about 10 million were shared. Here immunoSEQ multiplex PCR was the method, and the copy in TCRdb shows in-frame clones only, minus some. V, J and clone size were drawn from that table, and D and trimming were deduced from the DNA. The table lists 150,000 to 200,000 clones, 75% to 90% of them singletons, with under 0.75% in the top ten. Sequencing used PBMCs. This receptor was identified in a boy aged 5 to 17 in good health and CMV-seronegative.

Here the CDR3 reads CASSLDNPGGTDTQYF. DNA for the CDR3: TGCGCCAGCAGCTTGGATAACCCAGGGGGCACAGATACGCAGTATTTT. The rearrangement uses TRBV5-1 and TRBJ2-3; D is possibly TRBD1 (6 bases). Germline values: CDR1 SGHRS, CDR2 YFSETQ. This CDR3 spans 16 amino acids. V lost 0 bases and J lost 1, with 12 bases in between. The full variable domain, with the rest looked up from reference TRBV5-1 and TRBJ2-3, is KAGVTQTPRYLIKTRGQQVTLSCSPISGHRSVSWYQQTPGQGLQFLFEYFSETQRNKGNFPGRFSGRQFSNSRSEMNVSTLELGDSALYLCASSLDNPGGTDTQYFGPGTRLTVL.